A selection of T cell receptor beta chains follows, all from one sample in a study of OX40 agonist ivuxolimab in advanced cancers. Generated by immunoSEQ multiplex PCR, the TCRdb table keeps only in-frame clones and is missing some. Of over 60,000 clones in the sample, 91% are singletons; the top ten hold 1.5% to 2%. Specimen: CD4+ or CD8+ T cells sorted from blood, collected in a trial of the OX40 agonist ivuxolimab. These TCRs come from an adult with an advanced solid tumor such as melanoma, head and neck, liver or kidney cancer. Both conserved end residues are part of each CDR3. A D gene is named only where the DNA matches it firmly. Clone size appears in some rows only: once, few, many, or a class for an expanded clone.

clone_size	d_call	v_call	j_call	cdr3_aa	cdr3_nt
-	-	TRBV21-1	TRBJ1-1	CASNLKETGTLGTEAFF	TGTGCCAGCAACCTAAAGGAGACAGGTACTTTAGGGACTGAAGCTTTCTTT
-	-	TRBV19	TRBJ1-1	CASSRRLSTEAFF	TGTGCCAGTAGTAGAAGGTTGAGCACTGAAGCTTTCTTT
-	-	TRBV5-4	TRBJ2-1	CASSLGREYNEQFF	TGTGCCAGCAGCTTAGGACGGGAGTACAATGAGCAGTTCTTC
few	-	TRBV2	TRBJ2-5	CASSQTDQETQYF	TGTGCCAGCAGCCAAACGGACCAAGAGACCCAGTACTTC
-	TRBD1	TRBV11-2	TRBJ1-2	CASSQQGSYGYTF	TGTGCCAGCAGCCAACAGGGGAGCTATGGCTACACCTTC
-	TRBD2	TRBV7-2	TRBJ2-1	CASSFLAGGSDVYEQFF	TGTGCCAGCAGCTTTCTAGCGGGGGGATCTGATGTCTATGAGCAGTTCTTC
-	-	TRBV5-6	TRBJ2-5	CASSIQETQYF	TGTGCCAGCAGCATCCAAGAGACCCAGTACTTC
-	-	TRBV19	TRBJ1-2	CASRPLQTRSYGYTF	TGTGCCAGTAGGCCTTTGCAAACAAGGAGCTATGGCTACACCTTC
-	-	TRBV19	TRBJ1-1	CASSNSNRMEAFF	TGTGCCAGTAGTAACAGTAATCGGATGGAAGCTTTCTTT
-	-	TRBV29-1	TRBJ2-7	CSVETGSEQYF	TGCAGCGTTGAAACAGGCTCCGAGCAGTACTTC
-	-	TRBV5-1	TRBJ2-1	CASSLESLSNEQFF	TGCGCCAGCAGCTTGGAGTCCCTATCCAATGAGCAGTTCTTC
-	-	TRBV19	TRBJ2-6	CARSQISGANVLTF	TGTGCCCGATCTCAGATCTCTGGGGCCAACGTCCTGACTTTC
once	TRBD1	TRBV7-2	TRBJ2-7	CASSTDREEHEQYF	TGTGCCAGCAGCACGGACAGGGAGGAGCACGAGCAGTACTTC
few	-	TRBV28	TRBJ2-5	CASSFAGTRETQYF	TGTGCCAGCAGTTTCGCCGGGACCCGGGAGACCCAGTACTTC
-	-	TRBV30	TRBJ2-1	CACTGGNEQFF	TGTGCCTGCACCGGTGGCAATGAGCAGTTCTTC
-	-	TRBV5-4	TRBJ2-1	CASSQGGGAGNEQFF	TGTGCCAGCAGCCAAGGAGGGGGCGCGGGTAATGAGCAGTTCTTC
-	-	TRBV11-1	TRBJ2-7	CASSLSYEVAYEQYF	TGTGCCAGCAGCTTAAGCTACGAAGTTGCCTACGAGCAGTACTTC
-	TRBD2	TRBV6-5	TRBJ2-7	CASRTSGNYEQYF	TGTGCCAGCAGAACTAGCGGGAACTACGAGCAGTACTTC
-	-	TRBV6-5	TRBJ2-4	CASSYSETVAKNIQYF	TGTGCCAGCAGTTACTCGGAGACCGTAGCCAAAAACATTCAGTACTTC
-	TRBD1	TRBV28	TRBJ1-5	CASSLRTGDSNQPQHF	TGTGCCAGCAGTTTGCGGACAGGGGATAGCAATCAGCCCCAGCATTTT
-	-	TRBV10-2	TRBJ2-1	CASSESAPYNEQFF	TGCGCCAGCAGTGAGTCGGCCCCCTACAATGAGCAGTTCTTC
-	-	TRBV2	TRBJ1-1	CASTEGTMYLDAEAFF	TGTGCCAGCACTGAGGGGACGATGTACTTAGACGCTGAAGCTTTCTTT
-	-	TRBV5-1	TRBJ2-1	CASSLGGQTFSDEQFF	TGCGCCAGCAGCTTGGGCGGGCAGACCTTTAGCGATGAGCAGTTCTTC
-	-	TRBV6-1	TRBJ2-7	CASSERTRGSYEQYF	TGTGCCAGCAGCGAAAGGACGAGGGGATCCTACGAGCAGTACTTC
-	TRBD2	TRBV4-2	TRBJ2-1	CASSQDPSGGAEPDNEQFF	TGTGCCAGCAGCCAAGACCCTAGCGGGGGGGCGGAGCCCGACAATGAGCAGTTCTTC
-	-	TRBV5-5	TRBJ2-1	CASSGRSSSYNEQFF	TGTGCCAGCAGCGGTAGGAGCAGCTCCTACAATGAGCAGTTCTTC
-	-	TRBV9	TRBJ2-3	CASSVRGRSTDTQYF	TGTGCCAGCAGCGTACGTGGGCGATCCACAGATACGCAGTATTTT
-	-	TRBV7-8	TRBJ2-7	CASSLGSRTNYEQYF	TGTGCCAGCAGCTTAGGGTCAAGGACCAACTACGAGCAGTACTTC
-	TRBD1	TRBV10-3	TRBJ1-5	CAISTGTGRNQPQHF	TGTGCCATCAGCACCGGGACAGGGCGCAATCAGCCCCAGCATTTT
-	TRBD1	TRBV30	TRBJ2-5	CAWGGQGETQYF	TGTGCCTGGGGAGGACAGGGAGAGACCCAGTACTTC
-	TRBD1	TRBV18	TRBJ1-6	CASSQSSDRGNSPLHF	TGTGCCAGCTCACAGAGTTCGGACAGGGGAAATTCACCCCTCCACTTT
-	-	TRBV19	TRBJ2-7	CASSMRGREQYF	TGTGCCAGTAGTATGAGGGGTAGGGAGCAGTACTTC
-	-	TRBV7-3	TRBJ2-5	CASSLTAGGTQYF	TGTGCCAGCAGCTTAACCGCCGGGGGGACCCAGTACTTC
-	-	TRBV5-4	TRBJ2-1	CASSSFLGEQFF	TGTGCCAGCAGCTCGTTTCTAGGGGAGCAGTTCTTC
-	TRBD2	TRBV7-9	TRBJ2-3	CASSPRGAGGTDTQYF	TGTGCCAGCAGCCCGCGGGGAGCGGGGGGCACAGATACGCAGTATTTT
-	-	TRBV6-7	TRBJ1-1	CASSPCGTGNTEAFF	TGTGCCAGCAGTCCCTGCGGGACGGGAAACACTGAAGCTTTCTTT
-	-	TRBV19	TRBJ1-1	CASRMRGAGNTEAFF	TGTGCCAGTAGGATGCGGGGGGCAGGAAACACTGAAGCTTTCTTT
-	-	TRBV6-1	TRBJ2-4	CASSEASRVGIQYF	TGTGCCAGCAGTGAAGCAAGCAGAGTAGGCATTCAGTACTTC
-	TRBD2	TRBV18	TRBJ2-2	CASSSSGSRNTGELFF	TGTGCCAGCTCATCCAGCGGGAGTCGGAACACCGGGGAGCTGTTTTTT
-	-	TRBV19	TRBJ2-3	CASSPMGLAPTDTQYF	TGTGCCAGTAGTCCGATGGGGCTAGCGCCCACAGATACGCAGTATTTT
-	-	TRBV19	TRBJ2-1	CASSITEFSYNEQFF	TGTGCCAGTAGTATAACAGAATTCTCCTACAATGAGCAGTTCTTC
-	TRBD1	TRBV6-6	TRBJ1-2	CASREQGAAGYTF	TGTGCCAGCAGGGAACAGGGGGCGGCGGGCTACACCTTC
-	-	TRBV5-8	TRBJ1-1	CASSLGQGYGEAFF	TGTGCCAGCAGCTTGGGGCAGGGTTACGGTGAAGCTTTCTTT
-	-	TRBV15	TRBJ2-5	CATSTHQETQYF	TGTGCCACCAGCACCCACCAAGAGACCCAGTACTTC
-	TRBD2	TRBV5-6	TRBJ2-5	CASRVAGGPGETQYF	TGTGCCAGCAGGGTAGCGGGAGGGCCTGGAGAGACCCAGTACTTC